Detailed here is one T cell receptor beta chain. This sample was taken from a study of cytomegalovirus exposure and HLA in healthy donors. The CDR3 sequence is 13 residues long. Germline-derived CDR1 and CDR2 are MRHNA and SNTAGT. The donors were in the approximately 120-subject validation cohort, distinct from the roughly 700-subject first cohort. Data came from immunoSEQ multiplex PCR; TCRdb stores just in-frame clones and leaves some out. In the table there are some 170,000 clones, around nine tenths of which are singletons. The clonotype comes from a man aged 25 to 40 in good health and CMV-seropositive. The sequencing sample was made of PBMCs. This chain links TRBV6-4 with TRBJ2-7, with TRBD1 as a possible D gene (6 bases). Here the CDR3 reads CVNRQVPSYEQYF. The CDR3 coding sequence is TGTGTCAACAGACAGGTCCCCTCCTACGAGCAGTACTTC.